One sample yielded the 2 T cell receptor beta chains listed below, sequenced in a study of T cells in Graves' hyperthyroidism and ophthalmopathy. RNA transcripts served as the template for amplifying TCR beta CDR3 regions. HTBI primers were the set used in a first-round RT-PCR of the TCR CDR3. TCRdb re-derived calls from the multiplex PCR reads in MiXCR, one entry per CDR3 protein. The sample contains about 560,000 distinct CDR3 sequences, 16% of which appear only once. Sequencing input: blood. These receptors were taken from a woman aged 18 to 35 with Graves' hyperthyroidism.

This clonotype was recorded at least ten times. V gene TRBV5-6 combines with J gene TRBJ2-1; 14 positions match TRBD2. Germline assignment: CDR1 SGHDT and CDR2 YYEEEE. V gave up 4 bases and J gave up 7 bases; unmatched junction bases: 10. This CDR3 contains 17 residues. The CDR3 sequence is CASSRGLAGVWGNEQFF. CDR3 coding DNA: TGTGCCAGCAGCAGGGGACTAGCGGGGGTTTGGGGTAATGAGCAGTTCTTC.

The table lists this clonotype with a few counts. The chain is built from TRBV14 and TRBJ1-4; TRBD1 might be the D (5 bases). The V end lost 0 bases, the J end lost 5 bases, and 13 bases lay between the germline ends. From germline, CDR1 is SGHDN and CDR2 FVKESK. The CDR3 is 16 amino acids. The CDR3 DNA follows: TGTGCCAGCAGCCAAGATGTGGGGACGGGAAATGAAAAACTGTTTTTT. This sequence encodes CASSQDVGTGNEKLFF.